A selection of T cell receptor beta chains follows, all from one sample in a study of glioma-infiltrating T cells after dendritic cell vaccination. Sequencing was performed with immunoSEQ multiplex PCR; in TCRdb, only in-frame clones are kept and a portion is missing. The sample includes about 49,000 clones, 85% of them seen just once. This material consisted of blood, taken before dendritic cell vaccination. These receptors originate from a human donor with glioblastoma. CDR3s include the opening cysteine and the closing phenylalanine or tryptophan. A D gene is named only where the DNA matches it firmly. Clone size is shown for a subset of rows, as once, few, many or a class of expanded clone.

v_gene: TRBV27; abundance: once; d_gene: .; j_gene: TRBJ1-2; CDR3nt: TGTGCCAGCAGCCTCAGGCAGTCCTATGGCTACACCTTC; CDR3aa: CASSLRQSYGYTF
v_gene: TRBV5-5; abundance: .; d_gene: .; j_gene: TRBJ2-2; CDR3nt: TGTGCCAGCAGCTTGGGACATCAGAACACCGGGGAGCTGTTTTTT; CDR3aa: CASSLGHQNTGELFF
v_gene: TRBV18; abundance: .; d_gene: .; j_gene: TRBJ1-1; CDR3nt: TGTGCCAGCTCACTAGTTCGCAGGGTAGGAACTGAAGCTTTCTTT; CDR3aa: CASSLVRRVGTEAFF
v_gene: TRBV18; abundance: .; d_gene: .; j_gene: TRBJ1-1; CDR3nt: TGTGCCAGCTCCCTTGACAGATTGGGACTCAGTGAAGCTTTCTTT; CDR3aa: CASSLDRLGLSEAFF
v_gene: TRBV19; abundance: .; d_gene: .; j_gene: TRBJ1-3; CDR3nt: TGTGCCAGTAGACAGGTGGTTGGAAACACCATATATTTT; CDR3aa: CASRQVVGNTIYF
v_gene: TRBV19; abundance: once; d_gene: .; j_gene: TRBJ1-2; CDR3nt: TGTGCCAGTAGTATGGCGGGGGAACTCTACACCTTC; CDR3aa: CASSMAGELYTF
v_gene: TRBV30; abundance: few; d_gene: .; j_gene: TRBJ1-1; CDR3nt: TGTGCCTGGAGTGGAAAAGGGGGATACACTGAAGCTTTCTTT; CDR3aa: CAWSGKGGYTEAFF
v_gene: TRBV7-8; abundance: once; d_gene: TRBD2; j_gene: TRBJ2-7; CDR3nt: TGTGCCAGCAGCTCTGGGACTACCTTCGAGCAGTACTTC; CDR3aa: CASSSGTTFEQYF
v_gene: TRBV5-1; abundance: .; d_gene: TRBD2; j_gene: TRBJ2-7; CDR3nt: TGCGCCAGCAGCGGACTAGCGGGGTACGAGCAGTACTTC; CDR3aa: CASSGLAGYEQYF
v_gene: TRBV7-2; abundance: .; d_gene: TRBD1; j_gene: TRBJ1-1; CDR3nt: TGTGCCAGCAGCTTACAGGGGGGCCGGGGGGCTTTCTTT; CDR3aa: CASSLQGGRGAFF
v_gene: TRBV5-4; abundance: once; d_gene: .; j_gene: TRBJ1-6; CDR3nt: TGTGCCAGCAGCTTGGTGGAGGTCTCCTATAATTCACCCCTCCACTTT; CDR3aa: CASSLVEVSYNSPLHF
v_gene: TRBV18; abundance: once; d_gene: .; j_gene: TRBJ1-5; CDR3nt: TGTGCCAGCTCACGGGACACCGCCTTGGGGCCCCAGCATTTT; CDR3aa: CASSRDTALGPQHF
v_gene: TRBV5-6; abundance: once; d_gene: .; j_gene: TRBJ1-2; CDR3nt: TGTGCCAGCAGCCGTCCACCCCTATATGGCTACACCTTC; CDR3aa: CASSRPPLYGYTF
v_gene: TRBV5-8; abundance: once; d_gene: .; j_gene: TRBJ1-1; CDR3nt: TGTGCCAGCAGCTTGAGACCAAGGGGGAACACTGAAGCTTTCTTT; CDR3aa: CASSLRPRGNTEAFF
v_gene: TRBV5-1; abundance: .; d_gene: TRBD2; j_gene: TRBJ2-5; CDR3nt: TGCGCCAGCAGCCTTGGACTAGCGCAAGAGACCCAGTACTTC; CDR3aa: CASSLGLAQETQYF
v_gene: TRBV6-5; abundance: .; d_gene: TRBD1; j_gene: TRBJ2-7; CDR3nt: TGTGCCAGCAGTCGAACAGGGGTTTACGAGCAGTACTTC; CDR3aa: CASSRTGVYEQYF
v_gene: TRBV4-1; abundance: once; d_gene: .; j_gene: TRBJ2-4; CDR3nt: TGCGCCAGCAGCCAAGCCGAGCTCAGGGTCCGCGGGGACATTCAGTACTTC; CDR3aa: CASSQAELRVRGDIQYF
v_gene: TRBV2; abundance: .; d_gene: TRBD1; j_gene: TRBJ1-1; CDR3nt: TGTGCCAGCAGTCAAAACAGGGGACCGGGCACTGAAGCTTTCTTT; CDR3aa: CASSQNRGPGTEAFF
v_gene: TRBV15; abundance: .; d_gene: TRBD2; j_gene: TRBJ2-1; CDR3nt: TGTGCCACCAGCAGGTATCTAGCGGTCACTTCCTACAATGAGCAGTTCTTC; CDR3aa: CATSRYLAVTSYNEQFF
v_gene: TRBV6-4; abundance: .; d_gene: .; j_gene: TRBJ2-3; CDR3nt: TGTGCCAGCAGGACTAGCCCAGGGGGCACAGATACGCAGTATTTT; CDR3aa: CASRTSPGGTDTQYF
v_gene: TRBV4-3; abundance: .; d_gene: TRBD1; j_gene: TRBJ2-1; CDR3nt: TGCGCCAGCAGCCAAGATTTCGGGACAGGGGGCTACAATGAGCAGTTCTTC; CDR3aa: CASSQDFGTGGYNEQFF
v_gene: TRBV29-1; abundance: .; d_gene: .; j_gene: TRBJ1-2; CDR3nt: TGCAGCGTTGAAGATCCGGGGGGCACAGGCTACACCTTC; CDR3aa: CSVEDPGGTGYTF
v_gene: TRBV5-5; abundance: .; d_gene: .; j_gene: TRBJ1-1; CDR3nt: TGTGCCAGCAGCTTGGCGGCGGGAAACACTGAAGCTTTCTTT; CDR3aa: CASSLAAGNTEAFF
v_gene: TRBV21-1; abundance: .; d_gene: .; j_gene: TRBJ1-5; CDR3nt: TGTGCCAGCAGTCCCATCCCTAAAACAGGGGACAATCAGCCCCAGCATTTT; CDR3aa: CASSPIPKTGDNQPQHF